Reported below is one T cell receptor beta chain. Its antigen is not known. This sample is part of a study of blood T cells in healthy people across ages. Germline V lookup: CDR1 SGHNT, CDR2 YENEEA. The CDR3 is 14 amino acids. Trimming pared 7 bases from V and 5 bases from J, leaving 14 bases between. Points from the study as a whole: Naive CD4+ cells and diversity were both higher in long-lived donors than in aged donors. Estimates of total diversity, which came from one million sequenced T cells, were considered to be underestimates.

Primed by a sample-barcoded 5' primer and a J-beta primer mix, a second PCR proceeded for roughly 6 to 12 cycles. MiXCR, applied by TCRdb to the 5' RACE reads, yields one record per CDR3 protein. The table records hundreds of thousands of distinct CDR3 sequences, about 56% of them present only once. Sequenced: blood. The chain recombines TRBV11-3 with TRBJ2-2, with D unresolved. The receptor's source is a man in his forties or fifties in good health. In DNA, the CDR3 is TGTGCCAGCATCCAACTGCCCTCGACCGGGGAGCTGTTTTTT. It translates to CASIQLPSTGELFF.